This entry describes one TCR beta chain. The sample belongs to a study of blood T cell repertoires in COVID-19. Study information: The samples span acute and convalescent COVID-19 from the United States, Italy and Spain. The cDNA or gDNA used as material had been derived from T cells, B-cell-depleted T cells, or PBMCs.

Original handling: Amplification of reference gene primers was used by the study to estimate nucleated cell counts. Sequencing was performed with immunoSEQ multiplex PCR; in TCRdb, only in-frame clones are kept and a portion is missing. That table furnishes V, J and clone size, whereas the DNA furnished D and trimming. Of about 110,000 clones in the sample, 69% are singletons; the top ten hold about 5.9%. The CDR3 totals 15 residues. V trimming: 3 bases; J trimming: 2 bases; junction bases outside the gene matches: 7. Germline values: CDR1 SGHNT, CDR2 YYREEE (reference sequence). This TCR derives from a man aged 80 or over with acute or convalescent COVID-19. The chain combines TRBV5-4 with TRBJ2-7; 8 nucleotides align to TRBD2. Material: peripheral blood. CDR3 bases: TGTGCCAGCAGCTCGTCTAGCGGGCCCACCTACGAGCAGTACTTC. Translated, it gives CASSSSSGPTYEQYF.